Each of the 2 T cell receptor beta chains below was sequenced from the same sample in a study of blood T cell repertoires in COVID-19. Clones were sequenced by immunoSEQ multiplex PCR, and TCRdb holds only the in-frame ones, with some missing. The sample lists 110,000 to 150,000 clones; roughly 88% were seen once. Specimen: peripheral blood. The receptors originated from a woman aged 45-65 years with acute or convalescent COVID-19.

This clone was counted a single time. The gene calls are TRBV7-2 and TRBJ2-1; TRBD2 agrees at 12 bases. CDR1 is SGHTA, CDR2 FQGNSA, per germline. CDR3 length: 16 residues. Trimming at V came to 6 bases and at J to 8 bases, leaving 11 bases not matched to a gene. CDR3 sequence: CASRPSGLAGWDEQFF. CDR3 in DNA: TGTGCCAGCAGGCCTAGCGGACTAGCGGGGTGGGATGAGCAGTTCTTC.

The chain is built from TRBV19 and TRBJ1-4, with 7 nucleotides matching TRBD1. CDR1 and CDR2 from the germline V gene are LNHDA and SQIVND (reference sequence). CDR3 length equals 15 residues. The V gene end was trimmed by 4 bases and the J gene end by 0 bases; junction bases not matched to a gene: 2. This CDR3 reads CASSTGQTTNEKLFF. DNA for the CDR3: TGTGCCAGTAGTACGGGACAGACAACTAATGAAAAACTGTTTTTT.